A selection of T cell receptor beta chains follows, all from one sample in a study of blood T cell repertoires in COVID-19. Libraries were prepared by immunoSEQ multiplex PCR; TCRdb keeps only in-frame clonotypes and omits some of them. Of a few hundred thousand clones in the sample, approximately 87% were seen once. Sequencing used peripheral blood. These receptors all stem from a man in his 60s with acute or convalescent COVID-19. The CDR3 runs from the conserved cysteine through the conserved F or W. A D gene is named only where the DNA matches it firmly. Some rows mark clone size as missing; the rest say once, few, many or name a class of expanded clone.

V gene	D gene	J gene	CDR3 length	clone size	CDR3 protein	CDR3 DNA
TRBV27	TRBD2	TRBJ2-5	17	-	CASSLKGLAGGQETQYF	TGTGCCAGCAGTTTAAAGGGACTAGCGGGAGGTCAAGAGACCCAGTACTTC
TRBV5-4	TRBD2	TRBJ2-3	17	few	CASSSGTSDSSTDTQYF	TGTGCCAGCAGCTCCGGGACTAGCGACTCTAGCACAGATACGCAGTATTTT
TRBV12-3/TRBV12-4	TRBD1	TRBJ2-7	13	-	CASRSDRVHEQYF	TGTGCCAGCAGATCTGACAGGGTACACGAGCAGTACTTC
TRBV18	TRBD1	TRBJ1-1	15	-	CASSPANRGNTEAFF	TGTGCCAGCTCACCAGCGAACAGGGGGAACACTGAAGCTTTCTTT
TRBV5-1	TRBD2	TRBJ2-3	16	-	CASSLRLAGSTDTQYF	TGCGCCAGCAGCCTAAGACTAGCGGGCAGCACAGATACGCAGTATTTT
TRBV5-1	TRBD2	TRBJ2-5	15	-	CASSQGTSGQETQYF	TGCGCCAGCAGCCAAGGGACTAGCGGACAAGAGACCCAGTACTTC
TRBV6-6	TRBD2	TRBJ2-2	16	-	CASTVRLAGGNGELFF	TGTGCCAGCACTGTTAGACTAGCGGGAGGGAACGGGGAGCTGTTTTTT
TRBV2	TRBD1	TRBJ2-5	14	-	CASSGWTGQETQYF	TGTGCCAGCAGTGGCTGGACAGGCCAAGAGACCCAGTACTTC
TRBV11-1	TRBD2	TRBJ2-6	14	-	CASGGSSGANVLTF	TGTGCCAGCGGCGGGAGTTCTGGGGCCAACGTCCTGACTTTC
TRBV7-3	TRBD1	TRBJ2-7	15	-	CASSQGTASSYEQYF	TGTGCCAGCAGCCAAGGGACAGCGAGCTCCTACGAGCAGTACTTC
TRBV15	TRBD1	TRBJ1-5	21	-	CATSRVGTGTGGLLGNQPQHF	TGTGCCACCAGCAGAGTGGGCACCGGGACAGGGGGATTGTTGGGCAATCAGCCCCAGCATTTT
TRBV6-6	TRBD1	TRBJ1-4	17	-	CASSPGTGASFNEKLFF	TGTGCCAGCAGTCCCGGGACAGGGGCTTCGTTTAATGAAAAACTGTTTTTT
TRBV27	TRBD2	TRBJ2-7	14	-	CASTRAGGSYEQYF	TGTGCCAGCACCCGAGCGGGAGGATCCTACGAGCAGTACTTC
TRBV28	-	TRBJ1-4	15	-	CASSLWGLGSEKLFF	TGTGCCAGCAGTTTATGGGGCCTGGGGAGTGAAAAACTGTTTTTT
TRBV28	-	TRBJ1-3	15	-	CASGYPQGSGNTIYF	TGTGCCAGCGGTTACCCTCAGGGATCTGGAAACACCATATATTTT
TRBV9	-	TRBJ2-1	13	-	CASSVRTDSEQFF	TGTGCCAGCAGCGTAAGGACGGACAGCGAGCAGTTCTTC
TRBV13	TRBD1	TRBJ1-1	15	-	CASSLGQGAKAGAFF	TGTGCCAGCAGCTTAGGCCAGGGGGCGAAAGCCGGAGCTTTCTTT
TRBV6-2/TRBV6-3	-	TRBJ1-5	15	-	CASSYSVGVGQPQHF	TGTGCCAGCAGTTATTCGGTAGGGGTGGGTCAGCCCCAGCATTTT
TRBV7-8	TRBD1	TRBJ1-2	17	few	CASRPESGTGTLYGYTF	TGTGCCAGCAGACCCGAATCGGGGACAGGGACCCTCTATGGCTACACCTTC
TRBV6-5	-	TRBJ2-2	15	-	CASKSGQSITGELFF	TGTGCCAGCAAGAGTGGGCAGTCCATCACCGGGGAGCTGTTTTTT
TRBV18	TRBD1	TRBJ2-7	14	-	CASSPRGQETEQYF	TGTGCCAGCTCACCAAGGGGGCAAGAGACCGAGCAGTACTTC
TRBV9	-	TRBJ2-1	13	-	CASSVSAGNEQFF	TGTGCCAGCAGCGTATCCGCCGGCAATGAGCAGTTCTTC
TRBV12-3/TRBV12-4	-	TRBJ1-1	11	-	CASSLGTEAFF	TGTGCCAGCAGCCTCGGGACAGAAGCTTTCTTT
TRBV7-9	-	TRBJ2-1	15	-	CASGVADSSYNEQFF	TGTGCCAGCGGTGTGGCAGACAGCTCCTACAATGAGCAGTTCTTC
TRBV28	TRBD2	TRBJ2-1	15	-	CASSSTSGAYNEQFF	TGTGCCAGCAGTTCGACTAGCGGGGCCTACAATGAGCAGTTCTTC
TRBV10-3	TRBD2	TRBJ2-7	14	-	CAISDGGGDYEQYF	TGTGCCATCAGTGATGGGGGGGGTGACTACGAGCAGTACTTC
TRBV27	TRBD2	TRBJ2-7	18	-	CASSFKRPSLAESYEQYF	TGTGCCAGCAGTTTCAAGCGTCCGTCACTAGCGGAATCCTACGAGCAGTACTTC
TRBV10-3	TRBD2	TRBJ2-7	15	once	CAISIAGGVSYEQYF	TGTGCCATCAGTATAGCGGGAGGGGTTTCCTACGAGCAGTACTTC
TRBV6-5	-	TRBJ2-1	13	once	CASTRDSRIEQFF	TGTGCCAGCACGCGGGACTCCAGGATAGAGCAGTTCTTC
TRBV6-5	TRBD1	TRBJ1-5	13	-	CASKGTGNQPQHF	TGTGCCAGTAAAGGGACAGGGAATCAGCCCCAGCATTTT
TRBV7-2	TRBD1	TRBJ2-3	13	once	CASSLDREDTQYF	TGTGCCAGCAGCCTGGACAGGGAAGATACGCAGTATTTT
TRBV11-2	TRBD2	TRBJ2-7	14	-	CASSSGRDLYEQYF	TGTGCCAGCAGCTCCGGGAGGGACCTCTACGAGCAGTACTTC
TRBV19	-	TRBJ1-6	14	few	CASSMAGEDSPLHF	TGTGCCAGTAGTATGGCCGGGGAGGATTCACCCCTCCACTTT
TRBV28	TRBD1	TRBJ2-7	14	-	CASSRTGEPYEQYF	TGTGCCAGCAGCCGTACAGGGGAACCCTACGAGCAGTACTTC
TRBV19	-	TRBJ2-3	14	-	CASTLESQAGTQYF	TGTGCCAGTACCCTCGAGTCGCAGGCAGGTACGCAGTATTTT
TRBV6-4	TRBD2	TRBJ2-1	15	medium-sized	CASSELAGGPNEQFF	TGTGCCAGCAGTGAACTAGCGGGAGGGCCCAATGAGCAGTTCTTC
TRBV4-3	-	TRBJ2-1	15	-	CASSQGGGASNEQFF	TGCGCCAGCAGCCAAGGCGGCGGGGCAAGCAATGAGCAGTTCTTC
TRBV7-9	-	TRBJ1-6	12	once	CASSLAQSPLHF	TGTGCCAGCAGCTTAGCCCAATCACCCCTCCACTTT
TRBV7-2	TRBD1	TRBJ2-7	15	-	CASSPRDRAPYEQYF	TGTGCCAGCAGCCCCCGGGACAGGGCCCCCTACGAGCAGTACTTC
TRBV21-1	-	TRBJ2-7	24	-	CASRHTGTSGSFLTSLLFQYEQYF	TGTGCCAGCAGGCATACCGGGACTAGCGGGAGCTTTTTGACTTCGCTACTCTTTCAGTACGAGCAGTACTTC
TRBV13	TRBD1	TRBJ2-3	15	-	CASSLEGRGLYTQYF	TGTGCCAGCAGCTTAGAAGGCAGGGGGCTTTATACGCAGTATTTT
TRBV11-3	TRBD2	TRBJ2-3	15	-	CASSLMAGVPDTQYF	TGTGCCAGCAGCTTAATGGCGGGAGTTCCAGATACGCAGTATTTT
TRBV21-1	-	TRBJ2-4	15	once	CASSNDPGTAPIQYF	TGTGCCAGCAGCAACGACCCGGGGACAGCCCCCATTCAGTACTTC
TRBV5-1	TRBD2	TRBJ2-7	18	-	CASNLGASGGRSSYEQYF	TGCGCCAGCAACCTGGGGGCTAGCGGGGGTCGAAGCTCCTACGAGCAGTACTTC
TRBV4-3	TRBD1	TRBJ2-7	13	-	CASSQNRGLEQYF	TGCGCCAGCAGCCAGAACAGGGGGCTCGAGCAGTACTTC
TRBV29-1	TRBD1	TRBJ1-3	14	once	CSVGRQGDGNTIYF	TGCAGCGTTGGCAGACAGGGTGATGGAAACACCATATATTTT
TRBV7-2	TRBD1	TRBJ2-1	15	once	CASSSRKGQHNEQFF	TGTGCCAGCAGCTCCCGAAAGGGACAGCACAATGAGCAGTTCTTC
TRBV7-2	-	TRBJ1-4	13	-	CASSLEVREKLFF	TGTGCCAGCAGCTTAGAGGTCAGGGAAAAACTGTTTTTT
TRBV19	-	TRBJ2-7	15	-	CASSIATRGPYEQYF	TGTGCCAGTAGTATAGCGACCAGGGGACCCTACGAGCAGTACTTC
TRBV27	-	TRBJ2-6	17	-	CASSFRAGSSGANVLTF	TGTGCCAGCAGTTTCCGTGCGGGGAGCTCTGGGGCCAACGTCCTGACTTTC
TRBV28	-	TRBJ1-2	14	-	CASSLPDIVYGYTF	TGTGCCAGCAGTTTACCGGACATAGTCTATGGCTACACCTTC
TRBV29-1	-	TRBJ1-1	12	-	CSVAPGDTEAFF	TGCAGCGTGGCTCCGGGGGACACTGAAGCTTTCTTT